Shown below are 13 T cell receptor beta chains from a single sample sequenced in a study of T cells after yellow fever vaccination. In TCRdb, the 5' RACE reads were re-called with MiXCR into one record per CDR3 protein. Of hundreds of thousands of distinct CDR3 sequences listed, about 19% are singletons. The sample consisted of PBMCs, taken 15 days after the yellow fever booster vaccination. These receptors came from a young man who received the YFV17D yellow fever vaccine.

This clonotype has just a few counts. The germline gene is not matched at one end of the junction; a read error may be the cause. The chain is built from TRBV20-1 and TRBJ2-7, with TRBD2 matching 13 bases. Germline CDR1 DFQATT, CDR2 SNEGSKA (reference sequence). This CDR3 is 12 amino acids long. The CDR3 DNA is TGCAGTACTAGCGGGAGGGCACACGAGCAGTACTTC. The encoded protein is CSTSGRAHEQYF.

The J gene is TRBJ2-1, the V gene TRBV9, with 7 positions matching TRBD2. V shed 3 bases, J shed 4 bases, and the junction held 13 bases outside the gene matches. From germline, CDR1 is SGDLS and CDR2 YYNGEE. The CDR3 has 17 residues. This CDR3 reads CASSADHLGREYNEQFF. The CDR3 nucleotides read TGTGCCAGCAGCGCTGACCACCTAGGGCGGGAGTACAATGAGCAGTTCTTC.

The chain joins TRBV20-1 to TRBJ2-3, with 8 bases matching TRBD2. The germline gives CDR1 DFQATT, CDR2 SNEGSKA (reference sequence). The CDR3 sequence is 14 residues long. CDR3: CSSTSAAGDDTQYF. The CDR3 DNA follows: TGCTCCTCTACTAGCGCAGCGGGAGATGATACGCAGTATTTT.

The sample holds a few counts of this clonotype. The chain links TRBV20-1 to TRBJ1-2; D gene ambiguous. CDR1 and CDR2 (germline): DFQATT, SNEGSKA (reference sequence). Trimming cost V 0 bases and J 7 bases, with 12 bases left between them. This CDR3 spans 13 amino acids. CDR3 nucleotide sequence: TGCAGTGCTAGAGATCGCTGGGAAGGTGGCTACACCTTC. This gives the protein CSARDRWEGGYTF.

The chain joins TRBV6-1 to TRBJ2-1; tentatively, D is TRBD2 (5 bases). The CDR3 spans 15 residues. The germline V gene encodes CDR1 MNHNS and CDR2 SASEGT. The V and J ends lost 8 bases and 1 base respectively, with 15 bases between them. CDR3 protein: CASQLETGSYNEQFF. DNA for the CDR3: TGTGCCAGCCAATTGGAGACGGGGTCCTACAATGAGCAGTTCTTC.

The chain employs TRBV2 and TRBJ1-1; D might be TRBD1 (6 bases). Trimming stripped 6 bases from V and 4 bases from J, with 15 bases between. The length of the CDR3 is 14 residues. Germline CDR1 reads SNHLY; CDR2 reads FYNNEI. The CDR3 protein is CASSPWTEGTEAFF. CDR3 bases: TGTGCCAGCAGCCCCTGGACAGAGGGCACTGAAGCTTTCTTT.

This chain uses TRBV20-1 with TRBJ2-1; 8 nucleotides agree with TRBD1. Germline V gene lookup returns CDR1 DFQATT and CDR2 SNEGSKA (reference sequence). This CDR3 has 14 amino acids. V shed 8 bases and J 6 bases; nucleotides not matched to a gene: 12. This chain's CDR3 is CSTLDRVGGNEQFF. The CDR3, as DNA: TGCAGTACCCTGGACAGGGTAGGTGGCAATGAGCAGTTCTTC.

This clonotype was seen a handful of times. The rearrangement links TRBV3-1 to TRBJ2-7; tentative D call: TRBD2 (5 bases). Germline lookup yields CDR1 LGHDT and CDR2 YNNKEL (reference sequence). Trimming pared 1 base from V and 6 bases from J, leaving 13 bases between. This CDR3 has 14 residues. This chain's CDR3 is CASSQVASEGEQYF. For the CDR3, the DNA is TGTGCCAGCAGCCAAGTTGCAAGCGAGGGCGAGCAGTACTTC.

This clonotype was observed a few times. V usage is TRBV29-1 and J usage is TRBJ2-5, with D hard to call. Deletions cut 2 bases from V and 5 bases from J, with 15 bases between. Germline loops: CDR1 SQVTM, CDR2 ANQGSEA. This CDR3 comprises 14 residues. The CDR3 region is CSVEWADPLETQYF. The CDR3 nucleotides are TGCAGCGTTGAATGGGCCGATCCCCTGGAGACCCAGTACTTC.

The V gene is TRBV20-1, the J gene TRBJ2-5; 8 bases match TRBD2. The V gene end was trimmed by 8 bases and the J gene end by 5 bases; junction bases not matched to a gene: 10. This CDR3 has 13 amino acids. Germline V gene lookup returns CDR1 DFQATT and CDR2 SNEGSKA (reference sequence). DNA for the CDR3: TGCAGTTGCCCGGAGCGCGGGAGGGAGACCCAGTACTTC. This gives the protein CSCPERGRETQYF.

The rearrangement links TRBV20-1 to TRBJ2-2; 10 bases align to TRBD1. Trimming at V came to 5 bases and at J to 9 bases, leaving 6 bases not matched to a gene. This CDR3 has 13 residues. Germline V lookup: CDR1 DFQATT, CDR2 SNEGSKA (reference sequence). CDR3 nucleotides: TGCAGTGCTCCGAGACAGGGGGCAAGGGAGCTGTTTTTT. Encoded protein: CSAPRQGARELFF.

This sequence joins TRBV6-1 and TRBJ2-1; the match to TRBD2 covers 12 bases. Germline CDR1 MNHNS, CDR2 SASEGT. The ends lost 4 bases at V and 9 bases at J; junction bases unmatched: 4. This CDR3 spans 14 amino acids. The CDR3 loop is CASSAGLAGSEQFF. The CDR3 bases are TGTGCCAGCAGTGCCGGACTAGCGGGAAGTGAGCAGTTCTTC.

The chain has TRBV27 and TRBJ2-7; TRBD2 agrees at 9 bases. The CDR3 has 18 amino acids. J was trimmed by 3 bases and V by 4 bases; bases with no gene match: 16. Germline CDR1 MNHEY, CDR2 SMNVEV (reference sequence). CDR3 sequence (DNA): TGTGCCAGCAGTTACGGAGGGCCCCGGCGGGGGGGGTTCTACGAGCAGTACTTC. Its translation is CASSYGGPRRGGFYEQYF.